Each of the 15 T cell receptor beta chains below was sequenced from the same sample in a study of Graves' ophthalmopathy and Graves' hyperthyroidism. Amplifying from RNA transcripts, the study obtained TCR beta CDR3 regions. The workflow started with a first-round RT-PCR run with HTBI primers and then moved on to a second-round multiplex PCR. A single record per CDR3 protein comes from TCRdb applying MiXCR to the multiplex PCR reads. This sample has about 400,000 distinct CDR3 sequences; 15% to 20% occur once, and the top ten carry around 1.5%. Material for sequencing was peripheral blood. Every receptor here comes from a woman between 18 and 29 years old with Graves' ophthalmopathy.

This clonotype was seen many times. The chain carries TRBV29-1 and TRBJ2-2; no reliable D call. Trimming left V 6 bases short and J 5 bases short, with 10 bases between. Germline values: CDR1 SQVTM, CDR2 ANQGSEA. The CDR3 loop spans 12 amino acids. The CDR3 region is CSVARETGELFF. Written as DNA, the CDR3 is TGCAGCGTCGCCCGAGAGACCGGGGAGCTGTTTTTT.

This clonotype has ten or more counts. The chain recombines TRBV29-1 with TRBJ1-3; D gene uncertain. Trimming cost V 4 bases and J 0 bases, with 4 bases left between them. This CDR3 spans 12 amino acids. Germline lookup yields CDR1 SQVTM and CDR2 ANQGSEA. CDR3 sequence reads: CSVVSSGNTIYF. DNA of the CDR3: TGCAGCGTTGTCAGCTCTGGAAACACCATATATTTT.

This clonotype was observed at least ten times. The chain couples TRBV28 to TRBJ2-3; 7 bases line up with TRBD1. The germline V gene encodes CDR1 MDHEN and CDR2 SYDVKM. Trimming cost V 6 bases and J 0 bases; bases outside gene matches: 3. This CDR3 is 14 amino acids long. Written as DNA, the CDR3 is TGTGCCAGCAGATGGACAGGCAGCACAGATACGCAGTATTTT. As protein: CASRWTGSTDTQYF. Full variable domain (outside the CDR3, taken from reference TRBV28 and TRBJ2-3): DVKVTQSSRYLVKRTGEKVFLECVQDMDHENMFWYRQDPGLGLRLIYFSYDVKMKEKGDIPEGYSVSREKKERFSLILESASTNQTSMYLCASRWTGSTDTQYFGPGTRLTVL.

In this sample, this clonotype turned up many times. As DNA, the CDR3 is TGTGCCAGCAGCTTACTACCAGGTCTAAGCTCCTACGAGCAGTACTTC. Amino acid sequence: CASSLLPGLSSYEQYF. The rearrangement uses TRBV7-2 and TRBJ2-7; no firm D call. CDR3 length: 16 residues. In germline, CDR1 is SGHTA, CDR2 FQGNSA. The V end lost 2 bases, the J end lost 0 bases, and 14 bases lay between the germline ends.

In its sample, this clonotype was seen many times. This rearrangement joins TRBV28 to TRBJ1-2; D perhaps matches TRBD1 (5 bases). The V gene lost 5 bases and the J gene lost 3 bases, with 13 bases spanning the gap. CDR3 length: 14 amino acids. Germline V gene data show CDR1 as MDHEN and CDR2 as SYDVKM. The CDR3 sequence: CASSPPGIDYGYTF. CDR3 sequence (DNA): TGTGCCAGCAGTCCTCCAGGGATAGACTATGGCTACACCTTC.

This clonotype was recorded many times. The gene calls are TRBV6-5 and TRBJ2-7; D uncertain. The V end lost 0 bases, the J end lost 0 bases, and 6 bases lay between the germline ends. The germline V gene encodes CDR1 MNHEY and CDR2 SVGAGI. The CDR3 consists of 14 residues. CDR3 in amino acids: CASSYSRNSYEQYF. The CDR3 bases are TGTGCCAGCAGTTACTCGAGAAACTCCTACGAGCAGTACTTC.

The chain carries TRBV4-1 and TRBJ1-2; tentative D call: TRBD1 (5 bases). The germline V gene has CDR1 MGHRA and CDR2 YSYEKL. CDR3 length equals 14 residues. V lost 1 base and J lost 8, with 14 bases in between. The CDR3 region is CASSQVRAGNGYTF. DNA for the CDR3: TGCGCCAGCAGCCAAGTGAGGGCAGGGAACGGCTACACCTTC.

The table lists this clonotype with many counts. The chain uses TRBV6-2 or TRBV6-3 and TRBJ2-4, with D possibly called TRBD1 or TRBD2 (5 bases each). The V gene lost 7 bases and the J gene lost 4 bases, with 14 bases spanning the gap. The V gene's germline CDR1 is MNHEY and CDR2 SVGEGT. The CDR3 has 14 amino acids. Here the CDR3 DNA reads TGTGCCAGCACCCTATCGGGGCAGAAAAACATTCAGTACTTC. Amino acids: CASTLSGQKNIQYF.

This clonotype was recorded at least ten times. The gene calls are TRBV6-2 or TRBV6-3 and TRBJ2-7; weak D call: TRBD2 (5 bases). The germline V and J ends were trimmed by 3 bases and 6 bases, with 12 bases remaining between them. The CDR3 loop spans 13 amino acids. Germline CDR1 is MNHEY and CDR2 is SVGEGT. CDR3 sequence reads: CASSYQVGGEQYF. The CDR3 DNA reads TGTGCCAGCAGTTATCAGGTAGGAGGCGAGCAGTACTTC.

This clonotype was seen ten or more times. V usage is TRBV20-1 and J usage is TRBJ2-7; 10 bases are shared with TRBD1. In germline, CDR1 is DFQATT, CDR2 SNEGSKA (reference sequence). This CDR3 has 17 amino acids. V dropped 0 bases and J dropped 1; count of bases not matched to a gene: 9. CDR3 sequence reads: CSAREGQGRGYSYEQYF. CDR3 nucleotides: TGCAGTGCTAGAGAGGGACAGGGGAGGGGTTATTCCTACGAGCAGTACTTC.

This clonotype has only a few counts. V usage is TRBV15 and J usage is TRBJ1-1; D is uncertain. Trimming took 2 bases from V and 2 from J, leaving 9 bases between them. The CDR3 consists of 14 residues. Germline values: CDR1 LNHNV, CDR2 YYDKDF (reference sequence). CDR3 protein: CATSRSPGNTEAFF. The CDR3 nucleotides are TGTGCCACCAGCAGATCCCCGGGCAACACTGAAGCTTTCTTT.

There are many counts of this clonotype. The V gene is TRBV5-1, the J gene TRBJ2-5; 11 nucleotides agree with TRBD2. The length of the CDR3 is 15 residues. Trimming at V came to 5 bases and at J to 4 bases, leaving 7 bases not matched to a gene. Looked up from germline, CDR1 is SGHRS and CDR2 is YFSETQ. The CDR3 protein is CASSFTSGGGETQYF. The CDR3 DNA reads TGCGCCAGCAGTTTCACTAGCGGGGGAGGAGAGACCCAGTACTTC.

The sample holds many counts of this clonotype. The chain has TRBV18 and TRBJ2-7; D may be TRBD1 (5 bases). The CDR3 loop spans 13 amino acids. With 4 bases removed from V and 9 bases from J, the gap between germline ends came to 16 bases. Germline CDR1 reads KGHSH; CDR2 reads LQKENI. The chain's CDR3 is CASSLSKGDGQYF. CDR3 nucleotides: TGTGCCAGCTCACTGTCGAAAGGGGATGGGCAGTACTTC.

Ten or more counts support this clonotype. This chain links TRBV6-1 with TRBJ2-7; the D gene is possibly TRBD2 (6 bases). This CDR3 spans 11 amino acids. CDR1 is MNHNS, CDR2 SASEGT, per germline. V was cut by 7 bases and J by 7 bases, with 11 bases left in between. Here the CDR3 DNA reads TGTGCCAGCACCACCGGGGGTGAGCAGTACTTC. This codes for CASTTGGEQYF.

This clonotype has at least ten counts. J is TRBJ2-7 and V is TRBV7-9; 9 positions agree with TRBD2. V dropped 5 bases and J dropped 4; count of bases not matched to a gene: 3. CDR1 SEHNR and CDR2 FQNEAQ come from the germline V gene (reference sequence). The CDR3 sequence is 13 residues long. The CDR3 DNA reads as TGTGCCAGCAGCCCTAGCGGGGTATACGAGCAGTACTTC. Residues: CASSPSGVYEQYF. The variable domain in full, with the rest retrieved from reference TRBV7-9 and TRBJ2-7, is DTGVSQNPRHKITKRGQNVTFRCDPISEHNRLYWYRQTLGQGPEFLTYFQNEAQLEKSRLLSDRFSAERPKGSFSTLEIQRTEQGDSAMYLCASSPSGVYEQYFGPGTRLTVT.